The clone carrying this T cell receptor (beta chain) showed up many times. Its antigen is not identified. The germline V gene encodes CDR1 SNHLY and CDR2 FYNNEI. CDR3 size: 17 residues. V dropped 6 bases and J dropped 0; count of bases not matched to a gene: 7. These data belong to a study of T-cell reconstitution after alpha-beta-depleted transplantation in children. Study-wide points: Surviving recipient T cells and thymic progenitors produced the high day-60 TCRbeta diversity seen in some patients. Where alpha-beta T cells came from about two months after transplant was reportedly several hundred expanded graft clones.

TCRbeta library construction was performed incorporating unique molecular identifiers. One entry per CDR3 protein, called by TCRdb with MiXCR from the PCR reads. The table has 200,000 to 250,000 distinct CDR3 sequences, roughly a tenth seen once. The TCR comes from a child less than two years old with acute myeloid leukemia, due to receive a stem cell transplant. The chain combines TRBV2 with TRBJ1-5, with 11 bases identical to TRBD1. Source: PBMCs, taken before TCRalphabeta/CD19-depleted stem cell transplant. The CDR3 sequence: CASRYGQGANSNQPQHF. CDR3 sequence (DNA): TGTGCCAGCAGATACGGACAGGGGGCTAATAGCAATCAGCCCCAGCATTTT. Based on the CDR3 plus reference TRBV2 and TRBJ1-5, the full variable domain is EPEVTQTPSHQVTQMGQEVILRCVPISNHLYFYWYRQILGQKVEFLVSFYNNEISEKSEIFDDQFSVERPDGSNFTLKIRSTKLEDSAMYFCASRYGQGANSNQPQHFGDGTRLSIL.